These 32 T cell receptor beta chains were sequenced from one sample in a study of T-cell reconstitution after alpha-beta-depleted transplantation in children. Library preparation (for TCRbeta) was performed with unique molecular identifiers. One entry per CDR3 protein, called by TCRdb with MiXCR from the PCR reads. The table shows fewer than 400,000 distinct CDR3 sequences, with around 21% occurring only once. The sequenced sample was PBMCs from the stem cell graft donor, obtained from the stem cell graft. These receptor sequences come from a human donor who donated a stem cell graft to a child with acute myeloid leukemia.

The chain carries TRBV7-2 and TRBJ2-5, with 13 bases that match TRBD2. V shed 1 base, J shed 2 bases, and the junction held 4 bases outside the gene matches. Looked up from germline, CDR1 is SGHTA and CDR2 is FQGNSA. The CDR3 extends over 17 amino acids. The CDR3 DNA reads as TGTGCCAGCAGCTTAGGGACTAGCGGGAGTGGGCAAGAGACCCAGTACTTC. This encodes CASSLGTSGSGQETQYF.

This chain links TRBV28 with TRBJ1-5; D perhaps matches TRBD1 (6 bases). CDR1 MDHEN and CDR2 SYDVKM come from the germline V gene. The CDR3 runs 16 residues. The V gene lost 2 bases and the J gene lost 2 bases, with 13 bases spanning the gap. In DNA form, the CDR3 reads TGTGCCAGCAGTTTAAGGTCAGGGGAGCGCAATCAGCCCCAGCATTTT. The encoded protein is CASSLRSGERNQPQHF. Using reference TRBV28 and TRBJ1-5 for the parts outside the CDR3, the full variable domain is DVKVTQSSRYLVKRTGEKVFLECVQDMDHENMFWYRQDPGLGLRLIYFSYDVKMKEKGDIPEGYSVSREKKERFSLILESASTNQTSMYLCASSLRSGERNQPQHFGDGTRLSIL.

This clonotype was detected ten times or more. V usage is TRBV24-1 and J usage is TRBJ2-7; no clear D. The CDR3 extends over 12 amino acids. V lost 1 base and J lost 6, with 6 bases in between. CDR1 and CDR2 (germline): KGHDR, SFDVKD. CDR3 sequence: CATSDFVGEQYF. The CDR3 coding sequence is TGTGCCACCAGTGATTTCGTAGGCGAGCAGTACTTC.

This clonotype showed up just a few times. This sequence joins TRBV12-3 or TRBV12-4 and TRBJ1-1; D is ambiguous. V dropped 4 bases and J dropped 8 bases, with 11 bases sitting between them. The CDR3 totals 12 residues. The CDR3 protein is CASSWAGGEAFF. DNA for the CDR3: TGTGCCAGCAGTTGGGCAGGCGGCGAAGCTTTCTTT.

The chain has TRBV28 and TRBJ1-2; 10 bases are shared with TRBD1. This CDR3 spans 14 amino acids. V lost 6 bases and J lost 7; bases outside the gene matches: 8. Per the germline V gene, CDR1 is MDHEN and CDR2 is SYDVKM. CDR3 DNA: TGTGCCAGCAGCGCGGGACAGGGGTATGCTGGCTACACCTTC. This codes for CASSAGQGYAGYTF.

The V and J genes are TRBV28 and TRBJ1-2, with 8 bases identical to TRBD1. CDR1 and CDR2 (germline): MDHEN, SYDVKM. There are 15 residues in the CDR3. V trimming: 5 bases; J trimming: 2 bases; junction bases outside the gene matches: 7. CDR3 region: CASSRRGQGNYGYTF. In DNA, the CDR3 is TGTGCCAGCAGTCGCCGAGGACAGGGAAACTATGGCTACACCTTC.

Only a few counts were recorded for this clonotype. The chain combines TRBV6-2 or TRBV6-3 with TRBJ2-1; D gene uncertain. The germline V gene has CDR1 MNHEY and CDR2 SVGEGT. V lost 6 bases, J lost 6 bases, and 9 bases lay in between. CDR3 length: 12 residues. The CDR3 nucleotides read TGTGCCAGCAGGAAGGGCCGCAATGAGCAGTTCTTC. It codes for CASRKGRNEQFF.

The chain combines TRBV28 with TRBJ2-3; 7 bases are a match to TRBD1. J was trimmed by 2 bases and V by 5 bases; bases with no gene match: 10. This CDR3 spans 16 amino acids. CDR1 is MDHEN, CDR2 SYDVKM, per germline. CDR3 sequence reads: CASSPGTAIFTDTQYF. CDR3 DNA: TGTGCCAGCAGTCCCGGGACAGCGATATTCACAGATACGCAGTATTTT.

The chain combines TRBV12-3 or TRBV12-4 with TRBJ2-1, with D possibly matching TRBD2 (7 bases). V gave up 6 bases and J gave up 0 bases, with 15 bases separating them. The CDR3 runs 16 residues. DNA for the CDR3: TGTGCCAGCAGGGTGGGGGGGCTCAGCTCCTACAATGAGCAGTTCTTC. This codes for CASRVGGLSSYNEQFF.

The rearrangement joins TRBV12-3 or TRBV12-4 to TRBJ2-5; 8 nucleotides match TRBD1. This CDR3 is built from 14 residues. The V segment lost 5 bases and the J segment 5 bases; nucleotides outside the gene matches: 7. CDR3 in amino acids: CASSTKDRDETQYF. The CDR3 DNA reads TGTGCCAGCAGTACCAAGGACAGGGACGAGACCCAGTACTTC.

V is TRBV11-2 and J is TRBJ2-7; D assignment may be TRBD1 or TRBD2 (5 bases each). The CDR3 covers 15 residues. Deletions cut 1 base from V and 2 bases from J, with 12 bases between. Germline assignment: CDR1 SGHAT and CDR2 FQNNGV. The CDR3 DNA reads TGTGCCAGCAGCTTAGGGGTGAGGGGTCCCTACGAGCAGTACTTC. Translating gives CASSLGVRGPYEQYF.

The rearrangement joins TRBV29-1 to TRBJ2-7; tentatively, D is TRBD1 (7 bases). The V and J ends lost 7 bases and 5 bases respectively, with 18 bases between them. Germline loops: CDR1 SQVTM, CDR2 ANQGSEA. The CDR3 sequence is 13 residues long. The CDR3: CSGGGTDDNEQYF. CDR3 nucleotides: TGCAGCGGTGGGGGGACAGACGACAACGAGCAGTACTTC.

This clonotype was counted at least ten times. CDR3 DNA: TGCAGCGTTGAGGTCCGCACAGATACGCAGTATTTT. This gives the protein CSVEVRTDTQYF. The chain joins TRBV29-1 to TRBJ2-3, with no clear D. Trimming removed 3 bases at V and 1 base at J, with 5 bases between. Germline loops: CDR1 SQVTM, CDR2 ANQGSEA. The CDR3 runs to 12 residues.

The gene calls are TRBV13 and TRBJ2-1, with 14 bases lining up with TRBD2. Germline values: CDR1 PRHDT, CDR2 FYEKMQ (reference sequence). V gave up 5 bases and J gave up 6 bases; unmatched junction bases: 18. The CDR3 is 20 residues long. The CDR3 DNA is TGTGCCAGCAGCGCCAGATCGGGACTAGCGGGAGAATTTAGTGCCAATGAGCAGTTCTTC. This encodes CASSARSGLAGEFSANEQFF.

This clonotype has a count of ten or more. Compared with germline, one end of the junction differs, possibly owing to a read error. This sequence joins TRBV10-3 and TRBJ2-7; weak D call: TRBD2 (5 bases). The germline gives CDR1 ENHRY, CDR2 SYGVKD. This CDR3 has 15 amino acids. CDR3 loop: CSISEGQVETHEQYF. CDR3 nucleotide sequence: TGTTCCATCAGTGAGGGTCAGGTAGAAACCCACGAGCAGTACTTC.

V is TRBV5-1 and J is TRBJ2-1; 7 nucleotides agree with TRBD2. Germline values: CDR1 SGHRS, CDR2 YFSETQ. V dropped 0 bases and J dropped 4; count of bases not matched to a gene: 7. This CDR3 has 16 residues. The CDR3 is CASSLAPAGTYNEQFF. The CDR3 DNA is TGCGCCAGCAGCTTGGCCCCAGCGGGGACGTACAATGAGCAGTTCTTC.

This clonotype showed up just a few times. V and J are TRBV7-8 and TRBJ2-7; unclear D gene. The CDR3 has 12 residues. Germline V gene sequence: CDR1 SGHVS, CDR2 FQNEAQ. V shed 7 bases and J shed 3 bases, with 10 bases lying between them. CDR3 sequence (DNA): TGTGCCAGCACCCAGCCCCGCTACGAGCAGTACTTC. This gives the protein CASTQPRYEQYF.

This clonotype was observed a few times. This chain uses TRBV6-1 with TRBJ2-1, with D tentatively TRBD1 (6 bases). Trimming took 2 bases from V and 7 from J, leaving 9 bases between them. Germline loops: CDR1 MNHNS, CDR2 SASEGT. The CDR3 sequence is 13 residues long. The CDR3 DNA reads as TGTGCCAGCAGTGAATTAGGGGGTAATGAGCAGTTCTTC. As protein: CASSELGGNEQFF.

As DNA, the CDR3 is TGTGCCAGCAGGGGGGACGCCGATACGCAGTATTTT. As protein: CASRGDADTQYF. V gene TRBV12-3 or TRBV12-4 combines with J gene TRBJ2-3; the D call may be TRBD1 or TRBD2 (5 bases each). V gave up 6 bases and J gave up 6 bases, with 10 bases separating them. CDR3 length: 12 amino acids.

This clonotype was counted between two and nine times. In DNA form, the CDR3 reads TGCAGTGCGGAAACTAGCGGCGCCTACGAGCAGTACTTC. Translated, it gives CSAETSGAYEQYF. The chain couples TRBV20-1 to TRBJ2-7; TRBD2 matches 8 bases. CDR1 and CDR2 from the germline V gene are DFQATT and SNEGSKA (reference sequence). The CDR3 runs 13 residues. Trimming at V came to 6 bases and at J to 2 bases, leaving 6 bases not matched to a gene.

This clonotype has ten or more counts. The V gene is TRBV12-3 or TRBV12-4, the J gene TRBJ2-2, with 11 bases that match TRBD1. This CDR3 region has 16 residues. The V segment lost 6 bases and the J segment 4 bases; nucleotides outside the gene matches: 7. CDR3 nucleotide sequence: TGTGCCAGCAGACCCGGACAGGGGGCAGGCACCGGGGAGCTGTTTTTT. It codes for CASRPGQGAGTGELFF.

This clonotype has at least ten counts. The chain links TRBV20-1 to TRBJ2-7; D is possibly TRBD2 (6 bases). The germline gives CDR1 DFQATT, CDR2 SNEGSKA (reference sequence). The CDR3 has 15 amino acids. The V and J ends lost 0 bases and 3 bases respectively, with 15 bases between them. CDR3 loop: CSARDIGSGVYEQYF. The CDR3 nucleotides read TGCAGTGCTAGAGATATAGGATCGGGGGTCTACGAGCAGTACTTC.

This clonotype appeared a few times. V usage is TRBV10-3 and J usage is TRBJ1-5; TRBD1 matches at 7 bases. Germline trimming cut 3 bases from V and 3 bases from J; bases unmatched to any gene: 8. Germline V gives CDR1 ENHRY, CDR2 SYGVKD. This CDR3 has 16 residues. The CDR3 here is CAISDEGTGANQPQHF. For the CDR3, the DNA is TGTGCCATCAGTGATGAAGGAACAGGGGCCAATCAGCCCCAGCATTTT.

This clonotype was seen a handful of times. The chain carries TRBV7-3 and TRBJ2-1, with 8 bases fitting TRBD1. V shed 6 bases, J shed 7 bases, and the junction held 14 bases outside the gene matches. Germline V gene lookup returns CDR1 SGHTA and CDR2 FQGTGA. The CDR3 totals 16 residues. CDR3: CASSQRGTGGVNEQFF. The CDR3 DNA reads as TGTGCCAGCAGTCAACGAGGGACAGGAGGTGTAAATGAGCAGTTCTTC.

This clonotype has ten or more counts. This chain uses TRBV6-1 with TRBJ2-6, with D tentatively TRBD1 (6 bases). Germline V gene lookup returns CDR1 MNHNS and CDR2 SASEGT. There are 15 residues in the CDR3. V was clipped by 3 bases and J by 0 bases, with 6 bases between them. The CDR3 here is CASSETGSGANVLTF. The CDR3, as DNA: TGTGCCAGCAGTGAGACAGGCTCTGGGGCCAACGTCCTGACTTTC.

This clonotype showed up just a few times. The chain joins TRBV27 to TRBJ1-5; 8 bases are shared with TRBD1. Per the germline V gene, CDR1 is MNHEY and CDR2 is SMNVEV (reference sequence). Unmatched junction bases numbered 4, after V lost 1 base and J lost 5 bases. The CDR3 loop spans 15 amino acids. The CDR3 here is CASSLLSTGDQPQHF. The CDR3 nucleotides read TGTGCCAGCAGTTTATTATCGACAGGGGATCAGCCCCAGCATTTT.

This clonotype was detected a few times. The chain recombines TRBV10-2 with TRBJ2-7; D unclear. V was shortened by 4 bases and J by 2 bases, with 12 bases between the two germline ends. CDR3 size: 14 residues. Germline assignment: CDR1 WSHSY and CDR2 SAAADI. CDR3 region: CASSVSLRTYEQYF. The CDR3 bases are TGCGCCAGCAGTGTTTCCCTACGCACCTACGAGCAGTACTTC.

This chain links TRBV29-1 with TRBJ1-2; D not certain. Per the germline V gene, CDR1 is SQVTM and CDR2 is ANQGSEA. The V end was cut by 6 bases, the J end by 4 bases, with 21 bases between. The CDR3 is made up of 15 amino acids. The CDR3 DNA follows: TGCAGCGTGGGCGGCCCGGGCACAGCCTCCTATGGCTACACCTTC. This gives the protein CSVGGPGTASYGYTF.

The V call is TRBV6-1, the J call TRBJ2-7; 13 bases line up with TRBD2. The CDR3 is 16 amino acids. V lost 5 bases and J lost 1; bases outside the gene matches: 5. Germline V gene data show CDR1 as MNHNS and CDR2 as SASEGT. Here the CDR3 reads CASSPRTSGSSYEQYF. The CDR3, as DNA: TGTGCCAGCAGTCCACGGACTAGCGGGAGTTCCTACGAGCAGTACTTC.

This clonotype came up many times. The chain joins TRBV20-1 to TRBJ2-1, with 9 positions matching TRBD2. CDR1 is DFQATT, CDR2 SNEGSKA, per germline (reference sequence). This CDR3 contains 15 residues. After removal of 2 bases from V and 7 bases from J, the junction contained 9 bases not matched to a gene. CDR3 DNA sequence: TGCAGTGCTAGAACCGATAGCGGGAGAAGGAATGAGCAGTTCTTC. This encodes CSARTDSGRRNEQFF.

The V gene is TRBV11-1, the J gene TRBJ2-7; 9 bases are shared with TRBD1. V lost 5 bases and J lost 3; bases outside the gene matches: 20. CDR3 length: 19 amino acids. Per the germline V gene, CDR1 is SGHAT and CDR2 is FQDESV (reference sequence). The CDR3 DNA sequence: TGTGCCAGCAGCGCAGGGACAGGGTGGACCAAACCAGGTCTCTACGAGCAGTACTTC. Translation gives CASSAGTGWTKPGLYEQYF.

This clonotype was detected many times. The rearrangement uses TRBV6-5 and TRBJ2-1; TRBD1 aligns across 8 bases. With V trimmed by 4 bases and J by 3 bases, 5 bases remained unmatched. CDR1 MNHEY and CDR2 SVGAGI come from the germline V gene. CDR3 length equals 15 residues. CDR3: CASSSGTGVYNEQFF. The CDR3 DNA reads as TGTGCCAGCAGTTCGGGGACAGGCGTCTACAATGAGCAGTTCTTC.